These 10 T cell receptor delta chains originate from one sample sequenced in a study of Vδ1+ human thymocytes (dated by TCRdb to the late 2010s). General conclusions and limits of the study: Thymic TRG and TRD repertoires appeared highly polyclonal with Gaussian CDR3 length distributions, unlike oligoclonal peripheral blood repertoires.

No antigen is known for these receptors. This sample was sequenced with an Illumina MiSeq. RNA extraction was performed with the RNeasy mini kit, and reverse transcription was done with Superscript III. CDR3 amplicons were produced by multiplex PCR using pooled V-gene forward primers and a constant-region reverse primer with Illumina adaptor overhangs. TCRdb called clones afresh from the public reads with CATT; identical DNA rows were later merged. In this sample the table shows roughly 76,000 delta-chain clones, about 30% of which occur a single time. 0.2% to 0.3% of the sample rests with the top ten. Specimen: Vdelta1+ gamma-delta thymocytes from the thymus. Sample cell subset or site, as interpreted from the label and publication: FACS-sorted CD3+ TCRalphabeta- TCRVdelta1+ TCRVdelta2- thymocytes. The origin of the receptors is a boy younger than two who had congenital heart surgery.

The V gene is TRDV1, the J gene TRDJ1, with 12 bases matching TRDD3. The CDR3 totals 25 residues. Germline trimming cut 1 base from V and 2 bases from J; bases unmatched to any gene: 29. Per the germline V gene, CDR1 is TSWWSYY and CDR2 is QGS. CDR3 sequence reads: CALGEPPPSSLSYWGIPVLTDKLIF. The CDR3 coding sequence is TGTGCTCTTGGGGAACCCCCCCCGTCTTCCCTCTCGTACTGGGGGATACCCGTTTTAACCGATAAACTCATCTTT.

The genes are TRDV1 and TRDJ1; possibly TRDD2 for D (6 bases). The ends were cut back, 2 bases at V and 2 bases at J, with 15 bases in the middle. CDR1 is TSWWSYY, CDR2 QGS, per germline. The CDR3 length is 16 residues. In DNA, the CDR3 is TGTGCTCTTGGGGAAAGTTTCTCCTACGGGACCGATAAACTCATCTTT. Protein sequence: CALGESFSYGTDKLIF.

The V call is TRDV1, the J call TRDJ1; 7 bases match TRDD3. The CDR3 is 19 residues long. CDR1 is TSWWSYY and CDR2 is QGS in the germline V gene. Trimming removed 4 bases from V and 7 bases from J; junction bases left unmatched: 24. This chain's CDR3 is CALGGRLPPLGGPSAKLIF. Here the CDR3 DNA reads TGTGCTCTTGGGGGAAGACTTCCCCCTCTGGGGGGCCCATCAGCTAAACTCATCTTT.

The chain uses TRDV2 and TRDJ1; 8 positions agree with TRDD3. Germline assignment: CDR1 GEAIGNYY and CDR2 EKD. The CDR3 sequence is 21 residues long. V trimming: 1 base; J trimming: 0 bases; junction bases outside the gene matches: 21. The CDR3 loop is CACDTVRDTRRSRDNTDKLIF. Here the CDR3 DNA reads TGTGCCTGTGACACTGTCCGGGATACGCGGCGCTCGCGCGATAACACCGATAAACTCATCTTT.

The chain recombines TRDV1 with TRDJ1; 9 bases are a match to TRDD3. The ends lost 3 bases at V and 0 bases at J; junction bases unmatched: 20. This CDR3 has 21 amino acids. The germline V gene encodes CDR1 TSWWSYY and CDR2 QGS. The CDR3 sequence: CALGDPKLRGYAQCYTDKLIF. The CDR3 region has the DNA TGTGCTCTTGGGGACCCCAAACTACGGGGATACGCACAATGTTACACCGATAAACTCATCTTT.

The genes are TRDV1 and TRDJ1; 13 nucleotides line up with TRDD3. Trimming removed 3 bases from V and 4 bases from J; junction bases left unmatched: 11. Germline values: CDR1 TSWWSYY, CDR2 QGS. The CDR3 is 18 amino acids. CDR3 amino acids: CALGEKGITGGYDDKLIF. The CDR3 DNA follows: TGTGCTCTTGGGGAGAAGGGGATTACTGGGGGATACGACGATAAACTCATCTTT.

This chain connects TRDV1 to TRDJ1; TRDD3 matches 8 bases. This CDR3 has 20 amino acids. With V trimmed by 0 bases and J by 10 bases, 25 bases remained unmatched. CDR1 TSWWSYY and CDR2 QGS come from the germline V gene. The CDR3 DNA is TGTGCTCTTGGGGAACTCTGCCGACCTACGACCGAGTGGGGGATGAAGGCACTCATCTTT. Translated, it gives CALGELCRPTTEWGMKALIF.

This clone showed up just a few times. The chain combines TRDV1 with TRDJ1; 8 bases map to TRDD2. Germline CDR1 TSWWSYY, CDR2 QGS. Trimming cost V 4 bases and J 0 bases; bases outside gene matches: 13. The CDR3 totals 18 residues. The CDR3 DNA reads TGTGCTCTTGGGGCTTCCTACACGGGGGGGGCCTACACCGATAAACTCATCTTT. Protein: CALGASYTGGAYTDKLIF.

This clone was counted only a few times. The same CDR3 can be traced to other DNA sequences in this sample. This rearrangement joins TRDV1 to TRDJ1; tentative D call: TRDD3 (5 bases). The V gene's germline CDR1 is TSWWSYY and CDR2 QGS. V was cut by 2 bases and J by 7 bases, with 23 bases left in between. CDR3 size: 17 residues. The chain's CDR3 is CALGEGIGTPDVGKLIF. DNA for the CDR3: TGTGCTCTTGGGGAAGGGATCGGTACCCCTGACGTCGGTAAACTCATCTTT.

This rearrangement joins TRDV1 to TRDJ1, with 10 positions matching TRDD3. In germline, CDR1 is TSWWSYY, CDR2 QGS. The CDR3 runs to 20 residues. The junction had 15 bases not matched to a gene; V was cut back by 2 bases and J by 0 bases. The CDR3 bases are TGTGCTCTTGGGGAAGGCCTTCGGTTACTGGGGGATGCGTACACCGATAAACTCATCTTT. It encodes CALGEGLRLLGDAYTDKLIF.